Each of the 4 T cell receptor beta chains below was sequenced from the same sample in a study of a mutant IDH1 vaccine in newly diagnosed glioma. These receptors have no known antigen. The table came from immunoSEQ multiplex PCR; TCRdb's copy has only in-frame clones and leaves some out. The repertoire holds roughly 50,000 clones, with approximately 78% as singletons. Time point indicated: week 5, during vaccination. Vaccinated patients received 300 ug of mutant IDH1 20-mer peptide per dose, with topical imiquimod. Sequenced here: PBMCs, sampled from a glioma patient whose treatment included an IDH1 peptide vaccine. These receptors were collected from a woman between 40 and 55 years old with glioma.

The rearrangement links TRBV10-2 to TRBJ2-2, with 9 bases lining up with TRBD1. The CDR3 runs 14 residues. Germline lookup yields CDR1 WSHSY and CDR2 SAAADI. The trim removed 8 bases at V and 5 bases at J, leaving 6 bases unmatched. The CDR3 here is CASSGQGRTGELFF. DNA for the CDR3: TGCGCCAGCTCGGGACAGGGACGGACCGGGGAGCTGTTTTTT.

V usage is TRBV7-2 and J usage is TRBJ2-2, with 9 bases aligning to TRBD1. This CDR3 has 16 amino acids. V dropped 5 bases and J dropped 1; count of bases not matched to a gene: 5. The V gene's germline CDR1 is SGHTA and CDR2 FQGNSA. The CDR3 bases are TGTGCCAGCAGCCTAAGACAGGGGGTGAACACCGGGGAGCTGTTTTTT. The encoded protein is CASSLRQGVNTGELFF.

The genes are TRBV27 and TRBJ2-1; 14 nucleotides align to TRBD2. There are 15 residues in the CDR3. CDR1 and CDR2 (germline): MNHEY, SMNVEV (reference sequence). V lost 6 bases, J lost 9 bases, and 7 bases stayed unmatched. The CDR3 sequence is CASRATSGGAIEQFF. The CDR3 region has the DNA TGTGCCAGCAGAGCGACTAGCGGGGGGGCCATTGAGCAGTTCTTC.

As DNA, the CDR3 is TGCGCCAGCCGAACAGGGCTCGATACGCCCCAGCATTTT. It yields the protein CASRTGLDTPQHF. The chain employs TRBV5-1 and TRBJ1-5; maybe TRBD1 (6 bases). The CDR3 is 13 residues long. Germline V gene lookup returns CDR1 SGHRS and CDR2 YFSETQ. The V end was cut by 7 bases, the J end by 9 bases, with 17 bases between.